The clone carrying this T cell receptor (beta chain) was seen repeatedly, ten times or more. cDNA synthesis used a TRAV/TRBV-specific primer set for both chains. TCRs were amplified for approximately 22 PCR cycles with a constant-region primer and V-primer adapter. TCRdb reanalysed the reads using MiXCR and keeps one entry per CDR3 protein. In the table there are roughly 76,000 distinct CDR3 sequences, under 20% of which are singletons. The sample comes from a study of low-dose radiotherapy and immunotherapy resistance in tumors. About the research overall: Ipilimumab 1 mg/kg every six weeks, together with nivolumab 240 mg every two weeks, was given intravenously to patients.

The time point was: before trial treatment. The V gene lost 6 bases and the J gene lost 9 bases, with 12 bases spanning the gap. CDR1 and CDR2 from the germline V gene are MNHEY and SVGAGI. The CDR3 has 12 amino acids. The material sequenced was PBMCs, taken before treatment. The sequence was collected from a male donor with prostate cancer. The chain couples TRBV6-5 to TRBJ2-1, with no clear D. The CDR3 region is CASSNPRGEQFF. As DNA, the CDR3 is TGTGCCAGCAGCAACCCTCGAGGTGAGCAGTTCTTC.